This T cell receptor beta chain was captured in a study of PD-1 blockade in classical Hodgkin lymphoma. Time point meaning: newly diagnosed, previously untreated cHL patient sample. V lost 8 bases and J 5 bases, leaving 6 bases between the germline ends. The CDR3 is made up of 10 amino acids. CDR1 MDHEN and CDR2 SYDVKM come from the germline V gene. The protocol was immunoSEQ multiplex PCR, while the TCRdb copy is restricted to in-frame clones and leaves out a portion. The table has around 43,000 clones, approximately 91% seen once; the top ten hold nearly 5%. Sequenced material: peripheral blood mononuclear cells (PBMCs). This TCR was sampled from a human donor with classical Hodgkin lymphoma. This chain connects TRBV28 to TRBJ1-1, with D possibly matching TRBD1 (5 bases). The CDR3, as DNA: TGTGCCAGCGCAGGGACTGAAGCTTTCTTT. Translating gives CASAGTEAFF.